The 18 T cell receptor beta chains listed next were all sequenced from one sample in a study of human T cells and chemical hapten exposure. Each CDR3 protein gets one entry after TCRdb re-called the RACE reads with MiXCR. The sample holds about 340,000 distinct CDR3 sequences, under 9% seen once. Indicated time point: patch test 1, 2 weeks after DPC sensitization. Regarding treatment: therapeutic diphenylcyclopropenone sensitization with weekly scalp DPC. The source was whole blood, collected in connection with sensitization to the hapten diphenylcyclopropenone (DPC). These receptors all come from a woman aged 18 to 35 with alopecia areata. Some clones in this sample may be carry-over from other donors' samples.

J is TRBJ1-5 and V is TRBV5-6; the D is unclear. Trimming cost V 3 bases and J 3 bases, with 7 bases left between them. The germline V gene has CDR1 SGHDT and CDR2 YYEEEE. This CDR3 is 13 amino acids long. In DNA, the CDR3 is TGTGCCAGCAGCTCCACGCCCAATCAGCCCCAGCATTTT. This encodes CASSSTPNQPQHF.

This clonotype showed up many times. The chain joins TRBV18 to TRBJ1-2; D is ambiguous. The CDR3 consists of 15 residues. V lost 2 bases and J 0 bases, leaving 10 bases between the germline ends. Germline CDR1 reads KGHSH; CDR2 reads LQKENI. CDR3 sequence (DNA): TGTGCCAGCTCACCAGGAACGGGGACTAACTATGGCTACACCTTC. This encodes CASSPGTGTNYGYTF.

The CDR3 nucleotides read TGTGCCAGCAGTTACTCGATGGGGCCCCCGGCTACCTACGAGCAGTACTTC. Protein sequence: CASSYSMGPPATYEQYF. This chain uses TRBV6-5 with TRBJ2-7, with a possible D match to TRBD1 (5 bases). CDR1 and CDR2 from the germline V gene are MNHEY and SVGAGI. The V end lost 0 bases, the J end lost 2 bases, and 17 bases lay between the germline ends. This CDR3 region has 17 residues.

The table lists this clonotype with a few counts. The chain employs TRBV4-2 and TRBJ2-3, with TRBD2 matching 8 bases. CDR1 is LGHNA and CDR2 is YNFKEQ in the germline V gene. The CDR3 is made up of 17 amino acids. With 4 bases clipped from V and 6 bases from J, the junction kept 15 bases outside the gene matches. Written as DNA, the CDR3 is TGTGCCAGCAGCCCATTAGCGGGGAGCCCCCGCGCGGATACGCAGTATTTT. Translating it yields CASSPLAGSPRADTQYF.

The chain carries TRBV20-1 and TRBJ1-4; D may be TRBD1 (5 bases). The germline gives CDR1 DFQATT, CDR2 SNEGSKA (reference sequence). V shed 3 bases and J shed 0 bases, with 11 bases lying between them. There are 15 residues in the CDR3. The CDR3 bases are TGCAGTGCTAGGTTCCGGGGCGCAACTAATGAAAAACTGTTTTTT. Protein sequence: CSARFRGATNEKLFF.

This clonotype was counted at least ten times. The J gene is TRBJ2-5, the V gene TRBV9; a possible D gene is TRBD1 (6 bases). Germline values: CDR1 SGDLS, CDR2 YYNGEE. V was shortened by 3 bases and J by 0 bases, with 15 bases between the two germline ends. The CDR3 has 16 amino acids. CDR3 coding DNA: TGTGCCAGCAGCGCCCCTCGTACAGGGTACCAAGAGACCCAGTACTTC. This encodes CASSAPRTGYQETQYF.

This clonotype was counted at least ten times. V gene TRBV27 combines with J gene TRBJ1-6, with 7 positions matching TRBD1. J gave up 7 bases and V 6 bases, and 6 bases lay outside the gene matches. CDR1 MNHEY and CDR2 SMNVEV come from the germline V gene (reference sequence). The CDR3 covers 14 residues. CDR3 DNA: TGTGCCAGCAGGTCCGGGACAGACAATTCACCCCTCCACTTT. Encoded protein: CASRSGTDNSPLHF.

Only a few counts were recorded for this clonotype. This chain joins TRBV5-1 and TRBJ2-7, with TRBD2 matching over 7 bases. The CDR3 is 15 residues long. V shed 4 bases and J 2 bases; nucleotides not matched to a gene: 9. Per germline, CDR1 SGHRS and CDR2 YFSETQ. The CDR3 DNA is TGCGCCAGCAGCGGGGGGGACCGGGCAACCTACGAGCAGTACTTC. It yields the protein CASSGGDRATYEQYF.

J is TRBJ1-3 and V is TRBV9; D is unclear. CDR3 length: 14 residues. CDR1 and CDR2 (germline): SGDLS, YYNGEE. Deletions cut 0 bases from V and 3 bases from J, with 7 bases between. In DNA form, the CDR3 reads TGTGCCAGCAGCGTAGGACGAATTGGAAACACCATATATTTT. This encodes CASSVGRIGNTIYF. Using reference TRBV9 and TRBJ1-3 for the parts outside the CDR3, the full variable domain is DSGVTQTPKHLITATGQRVTLRCSPRSGDLSVYWYQQSLDQGLQFLIQYYNGEERAKGNILERFSAQQFPDLHSELNLSSLELGDSALYFCASSVGRIGNTIYFGEGSWLTVV.

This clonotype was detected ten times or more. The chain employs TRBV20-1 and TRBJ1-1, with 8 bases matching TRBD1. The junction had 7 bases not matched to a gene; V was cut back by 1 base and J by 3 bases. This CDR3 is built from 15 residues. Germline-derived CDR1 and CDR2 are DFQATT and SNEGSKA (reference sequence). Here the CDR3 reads CSARGADRGDTEAFF. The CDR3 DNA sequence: TGCAGTGCTAGAGGGGCTGACAGGGGAGACACTGAAGCTTTCTTT.

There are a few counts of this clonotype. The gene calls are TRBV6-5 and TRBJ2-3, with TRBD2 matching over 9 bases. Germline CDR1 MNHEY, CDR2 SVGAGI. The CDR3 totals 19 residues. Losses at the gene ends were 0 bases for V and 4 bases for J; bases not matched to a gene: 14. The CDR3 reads CASSYSLSGSGGRPDTQYF. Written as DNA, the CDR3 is TGTGCCAGCAGTTACTCCTTGTCGGGTAGCGGGGGCCGGCCAGATACGCAGTATTTT.

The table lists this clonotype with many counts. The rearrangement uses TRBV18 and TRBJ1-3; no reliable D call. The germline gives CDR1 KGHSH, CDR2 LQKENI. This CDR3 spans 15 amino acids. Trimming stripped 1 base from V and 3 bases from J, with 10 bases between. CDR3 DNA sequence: TGTGCCAGCTCACCACGCGGCCCAGATGGAAACACCATATATTTT. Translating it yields CASSPRGPDGNTIYF. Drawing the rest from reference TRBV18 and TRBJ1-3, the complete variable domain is NAGVMQNPRHLVRRRGQEARLRCSPMKGHSHVYWYRQLPEEGLKFMVYLQKENIIDESGMPKERFSAEFPKEGPSILRIQQVVRGDSAAYFCASSPRGPDGNTIYFGEGSWLTVV.

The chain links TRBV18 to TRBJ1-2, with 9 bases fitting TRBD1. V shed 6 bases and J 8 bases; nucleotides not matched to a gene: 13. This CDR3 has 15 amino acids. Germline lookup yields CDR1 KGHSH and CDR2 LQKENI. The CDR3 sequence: CASSPRTGAIRGYTF. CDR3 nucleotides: TGTGCCAGCTCCCCAAGGACAGGGGCCATCAGGGGCTACACCTTC.

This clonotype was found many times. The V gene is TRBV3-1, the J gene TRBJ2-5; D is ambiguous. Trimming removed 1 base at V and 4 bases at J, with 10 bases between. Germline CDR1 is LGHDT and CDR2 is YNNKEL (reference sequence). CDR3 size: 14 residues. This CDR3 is CASSQVAQSETQYF. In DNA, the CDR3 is TGTGCCAGCAGCCAAGTAGCACAGTCAGAGACCCAGTACTTC.

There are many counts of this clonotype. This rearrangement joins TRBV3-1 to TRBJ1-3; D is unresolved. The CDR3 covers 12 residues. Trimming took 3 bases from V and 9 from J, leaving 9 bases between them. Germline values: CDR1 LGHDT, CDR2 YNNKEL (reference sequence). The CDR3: CASSQGRGTIYF. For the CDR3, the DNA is TGTGCCAGCAGCCAGGGAAGAGGCACCATATATTTT.

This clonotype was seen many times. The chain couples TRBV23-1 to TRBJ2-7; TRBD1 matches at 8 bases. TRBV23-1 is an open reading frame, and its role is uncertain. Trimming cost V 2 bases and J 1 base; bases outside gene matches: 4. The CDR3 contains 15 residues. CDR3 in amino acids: CASSQRTGSSYEQYF. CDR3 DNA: TGCGCCAGCAGTCAAAGGACAGGGAGTTCCTACGAGCAGTACTTC.

The CDR3 sequence: CASSQDLEGNEQYF. In DNA, the CDR3 is TGTGCCAGCAGCCAAGATTTGGAGGGGAACGAGCAGTACTTC. The rearrangement uses TRBV4-2 and TRBJ2-7; the D gene is possibly TRBD2 (6 bases). The CDR3 consists of 14 residues. V dropped 0 bases and J dropped 5 bases, with 11 bases sitting between them. Germline CDR1 is LGHNA and CDR2 is YNFKEQ.

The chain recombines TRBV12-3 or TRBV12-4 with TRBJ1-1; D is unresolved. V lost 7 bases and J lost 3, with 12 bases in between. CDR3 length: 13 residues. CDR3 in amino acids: CASTYRLDTEAFF. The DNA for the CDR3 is TGTGCCAGCACTTACCGGTTGGACACTGAAGCTTTCTTT.